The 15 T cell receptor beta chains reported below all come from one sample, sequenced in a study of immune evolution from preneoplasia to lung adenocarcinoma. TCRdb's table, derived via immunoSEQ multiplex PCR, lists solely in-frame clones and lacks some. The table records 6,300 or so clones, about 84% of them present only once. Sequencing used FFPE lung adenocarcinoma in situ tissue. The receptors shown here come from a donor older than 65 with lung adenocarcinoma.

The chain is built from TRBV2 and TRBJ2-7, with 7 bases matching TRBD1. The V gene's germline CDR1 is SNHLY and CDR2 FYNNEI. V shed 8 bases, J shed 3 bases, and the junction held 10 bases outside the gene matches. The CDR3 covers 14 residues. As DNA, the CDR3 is TGTGCCAGCGCCCTCGGGACAGTTGGCTACGAGCAGTACTTC. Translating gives CASALGTVGYEQYF.

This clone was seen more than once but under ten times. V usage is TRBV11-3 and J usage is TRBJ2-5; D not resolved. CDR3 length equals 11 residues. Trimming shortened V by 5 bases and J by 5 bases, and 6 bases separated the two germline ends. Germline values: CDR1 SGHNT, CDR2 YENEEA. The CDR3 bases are TGTGCCAGCAGCCCGCGGGAGACCCAGTACTTC. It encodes CASSPRETQYF.

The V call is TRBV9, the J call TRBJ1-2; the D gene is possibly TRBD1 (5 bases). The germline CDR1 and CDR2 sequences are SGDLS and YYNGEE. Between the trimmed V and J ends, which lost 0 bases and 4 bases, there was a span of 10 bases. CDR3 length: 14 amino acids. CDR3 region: CASSVGLGRYGYTF. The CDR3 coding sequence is TGTGCCAGCAGCGTAGGTCTGGGACGCTATGGCTACACCTTC.

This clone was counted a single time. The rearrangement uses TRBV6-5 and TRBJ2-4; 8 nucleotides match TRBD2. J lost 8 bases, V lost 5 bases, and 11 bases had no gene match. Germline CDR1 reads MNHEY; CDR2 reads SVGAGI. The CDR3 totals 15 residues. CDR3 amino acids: CASSTISGIGDIQYF. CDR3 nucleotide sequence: TGTGCCAGCAGTACAATTAGCGGGATTGGGGACATTCAGTACTTC.

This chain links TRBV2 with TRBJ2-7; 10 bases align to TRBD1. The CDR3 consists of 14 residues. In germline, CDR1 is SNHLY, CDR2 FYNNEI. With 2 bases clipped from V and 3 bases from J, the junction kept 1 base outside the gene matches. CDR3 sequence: CASSEWDRGYEQYF. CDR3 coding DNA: TGTGCCAGCAGTGAATGGGACAGGGGCTACGAGCAGTACTTC.

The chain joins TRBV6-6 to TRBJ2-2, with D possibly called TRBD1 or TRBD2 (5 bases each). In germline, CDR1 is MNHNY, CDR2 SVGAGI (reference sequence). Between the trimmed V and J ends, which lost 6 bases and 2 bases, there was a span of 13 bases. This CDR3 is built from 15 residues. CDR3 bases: TGTGCCAGCAGCCAAGGGACGCTTAACACCGGGGAGCTGTTTTTT. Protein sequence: CASSQGTLNTGELFF.

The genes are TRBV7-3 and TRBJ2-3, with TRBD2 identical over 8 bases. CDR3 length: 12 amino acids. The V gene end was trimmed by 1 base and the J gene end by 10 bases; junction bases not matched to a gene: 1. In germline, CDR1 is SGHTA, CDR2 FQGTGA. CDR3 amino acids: CASSLMRGAQYF. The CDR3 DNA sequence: TGTGCCAGCAGCTTAATGCGGGGGGCGCAGTATTTT.

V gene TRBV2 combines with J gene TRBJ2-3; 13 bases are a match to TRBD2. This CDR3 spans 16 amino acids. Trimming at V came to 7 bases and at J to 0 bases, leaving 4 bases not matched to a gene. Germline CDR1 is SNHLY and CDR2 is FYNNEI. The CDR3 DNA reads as TGTGCCAGCACCAAGGGACTAGCGGGGAGCACAGATACGCAGTATTTT. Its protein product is CASTKGLAGSTDTQYF.

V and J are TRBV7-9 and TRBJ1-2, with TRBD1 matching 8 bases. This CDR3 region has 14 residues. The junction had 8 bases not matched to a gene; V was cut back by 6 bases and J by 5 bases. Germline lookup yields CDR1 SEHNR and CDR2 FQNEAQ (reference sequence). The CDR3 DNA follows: TGTGCCAGCAGTACTACGACAGGGGATTATGGCTACACCTTC. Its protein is CASSTTTGDYGYTF. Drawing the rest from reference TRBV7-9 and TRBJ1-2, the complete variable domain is DTGVSQNPRHKITKRGQNVTFRCDPISEHNRLYWYRQTLGQGPEFLTYFQNEAQLEKSRLLSDRFSAERPKGSFSTLEIQRTEQGDSAMYLCASSTTTGDYGYTFGSGTRLTVV.

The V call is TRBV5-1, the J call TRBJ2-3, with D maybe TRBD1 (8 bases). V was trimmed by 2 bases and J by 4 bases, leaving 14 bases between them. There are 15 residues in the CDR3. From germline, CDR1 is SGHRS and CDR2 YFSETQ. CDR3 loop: CASSLQGEGPDTQYF. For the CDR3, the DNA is TGCGCCAGCAGCTTACAGGGGGAGGGCCCAGATACGCAGTATTTT.

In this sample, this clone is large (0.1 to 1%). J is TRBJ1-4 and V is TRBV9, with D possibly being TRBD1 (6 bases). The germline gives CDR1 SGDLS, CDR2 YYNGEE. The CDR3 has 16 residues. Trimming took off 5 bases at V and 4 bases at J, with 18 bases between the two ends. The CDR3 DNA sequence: TGTGCCAGCAGTCTCGGGGGGAACAGGGTTAATGAAAAACTGTTTTTT. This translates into CASSLGGNRVNEKLFF.

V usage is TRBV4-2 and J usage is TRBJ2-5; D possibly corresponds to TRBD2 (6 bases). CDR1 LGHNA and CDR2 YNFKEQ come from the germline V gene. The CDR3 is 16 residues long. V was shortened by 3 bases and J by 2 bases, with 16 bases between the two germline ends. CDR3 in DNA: TGTGCCAGCAGCCAGAGGGCTAGCGAGGCACAAGAGACCCAGTACTTC. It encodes CASSQRASEAQETQYF.

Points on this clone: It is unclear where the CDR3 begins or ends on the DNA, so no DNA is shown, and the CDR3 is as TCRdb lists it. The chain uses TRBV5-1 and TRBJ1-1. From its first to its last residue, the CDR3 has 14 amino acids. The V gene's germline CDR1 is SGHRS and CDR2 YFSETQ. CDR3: CASSLRQQNTEAFF.

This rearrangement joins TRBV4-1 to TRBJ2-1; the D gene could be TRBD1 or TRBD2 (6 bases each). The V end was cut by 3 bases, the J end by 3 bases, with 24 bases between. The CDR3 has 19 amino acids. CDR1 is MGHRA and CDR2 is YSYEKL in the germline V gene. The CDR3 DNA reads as TGCGCCAGCAGCCATCCGGGACTCAAGCAAGGGGGTGACTACAATGAGCAGTTCTTC. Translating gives CASSHPGLKQGGDYNEQFF.

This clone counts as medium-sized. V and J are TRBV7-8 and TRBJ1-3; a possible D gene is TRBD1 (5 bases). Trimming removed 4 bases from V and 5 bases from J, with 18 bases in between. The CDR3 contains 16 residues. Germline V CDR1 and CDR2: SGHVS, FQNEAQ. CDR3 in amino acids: CASSSAGRDLRNTIYF. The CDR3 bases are TGTGCCAGCAGCTCCGCAGGCCGGGACCTCAGAAACACCATATATTTT.